The 26 T cell receptor beta chains reported below all come from one sample, sequenced in a study of Tregs in tolerant kidney transplant recipients (dated by TCRdb to the late 2010s). Library generation was performed with the immunoSEQ multiplex PCR assay. Imported from immuneACCESS, the table was reduced by TCRdb to in-frame sequences with V and J called. These copies leave out some clones; in studies compared against another copy, an unresolved V gene accounts for under half, and the cause of the remainder is not known. The sample profile shows about 100,000 clones; more than 85% of them were found once. The ten largest clones represent 0.35% to 0.55% of the sample. Per the publication, the time point label means: blood sample drawn before combined kidney and bone marrow transplant. The specimen comprised CD4+ T cells from blood, sampled before the transplant. These receptors were obtained from a human donor who received a combined kidney and bone marrow transplant.

This clone showed up just once. This chain uses TRBV30 with TRBJ1-3; no firm D call. This CDR3 is 17 amino acids long. From germline, CDR1 is GTSNPN and CDR2 SVGIG (reference sequence). V was trimmed by 0 bases and J by 0 bases, leaving 15 bases between them. CDR3: CAWSVQRSSRSGNTIYF. CDR3 sequence (DNA): TGTGCCTGGAGTGTACAGAGATCTTCACGCTCTGGAAACACCATATATTTT.

As for this clone: Distinct nucleotide sequences in the sample also encode this CDR3. CDR3 in amino acids: CASSQAGNQPQHF. The CDR3 bases are TGTGCCAGCAGCCAAGCTGGCAATCAGCCCCAGCATTTT. V gene TRBV14 combines with J gene TRBJ1-5; the D is unclear. V was pared by 1 base and J by 2 bases, with 3 bases between. CDR3 length equals 13 residues. Germline V gives CDR1 SGHDN, CDR2 FVKESK.

The chain has TRBV10-3 and TRBJ2-3; the match to TRBD2 covers 11 bases. V trimming: 5 bases; J trimming: 5 bases; junction bases outside the gene matches: 9. CDR3 length equals 16 residues. The germline CDR1 and CDR2 sequences are ENHRY and SYGVKD. The CDR3 region is CAISQGTSGWEDTQYF. The CDR3 bases are TGTGCCATCAGTCAGGGGACTAGCGGATGGGAAGATACGCAGTATTTT.

The chain couples TRBV4-3 to TRBJ2-3; possibly TRBD1 for D (6 bases). CDR3 length: 17 residues. The ends were cut back, 3 bases at V and 0 bases at J, with 16 bases in the middle. The germline CDR1 and CDR2 sequences are LGHNA and YSLEER. The DNA for the CDR3 is TGCGCCAGCAGCCAGGTATTACCGGGACATAGCACAGATACGCAGTATTTT. It encodes CASSQVLPGHSTDTQYF.

The chain employs TRBV5-1 and TRBJ2-5; 8 nucleotides line up with TRBD2. This CDR3 is built from 16 residues. Germline-derived CDR1 and CDR2 are SGHRS and YFSETQ. Trimming removed 0 bases from V and 0 bases from J; junction bases left unmatched: 4. CDR3 protein: CASSLVIAGYQETQYF. The CDR3 region has the DNA TGCGCCAGCAGCTTGGTAATAGCGGGGTACCAAGAGACCCAGTACTTC.

V and J are TRBV15 and TRBJ1-5; 9 bases match TRBD1. V dropped 3 bases and J dropped 6; count of bases not matched to a gene: 3. CDR3 length equals 14 residues. CDR1 and CDR2 from the germline V gene are LNHNV and YYDKDF (reference sequence). In DNA, the CDR3 is TGTGCCACCAGCAGGGACAGGGGAGTTCAGCCCCAGCATTTT. This sequence encodes CATSRDRGVQPQHF.

The CDR3 is CASSAMRSNTEAFF. CDR3 DNA sequence: TGTGCCAGCAGTGCTATGAGGTCGAACACTGAAGCTTTCTTT. The gene calls are TRBV7-6 and TRBJ1-1; D gene ambiguous. In germline, CDR1 is SGHVS, CDR2 FNYEAQ. Trimming took 6 bases from V and 1 from J, leaving 12 bases between them. The CDR3 contains 14 residues.

This sequence joins TRBV7-2 and TRBJ2-1; 8 bases agree with TRBD2. Trimming took 1 base from V and 2 from J; bases not matched to a gene: 4. The germline V gene encodes CDR1 SGHTA and CDR2 FQGNSA. The CDR3 runs to 16 residues. The CDR3 nucleotides are TGTGCCAGCAGCTTAGAGTCGGGAGGGCCCTACAATGAGCAGTTCTTC. This encodes CASSLESGGPYNEQFF.

This chain connects TRBV7-2 to TRBJ1-5; D possibly corresponds to TRBD1 (5 bases). From germline, CDR1 is SGHTA and CDR2 FQGNSA. Trimming shortened V by 5 bases and J by 3 bases, and 11 bases separated the two germline ends. This CDR3 contains 14 residues. CDR3 coding DNA: TGTGCCAGCAGCCCCCAGGGTTTCAATCAGCCCCAGCATTTT. Protein sequence: CASSPQGFNQPQHF.

The chain couples TRBV7-9 to TRBJ2-7; D remains unclear. The CDR3 spans 12 residues. Per the germline V gene, CDR1 is SEHNR and CDR2 is FQNEAQ (reference sequence). Trimming took off 0 bases at V and 11 bases at J, with 11 bases between the two ends. The CDR3 sequence is CASSLASGKEYF. DNA for the CDR3: TGTGCCAGCAGCTTAGCGTCGGGTAAGGAGTACTTC.

This rearrangement joins TRBV7-6 to TRBJ2-5; weak D call: TRBD1 (6 bases). CDR1 is SGHVS and CDR2 is FNYEAQ in the germline V gene. The CDR3 spans 14 residues. The V end was cut by 1 base, the J end by 1 base, with 7 bases between. As DNA, the CDR3 is TGTGCCAGCAGCTTAGGACAGGCCCAAGAGACCCAGTACTTC. This gives the protein CASSLGQAQETQYF.

The V gene is TRBV25-1, the J gene TRBJ2-7; no clear D. The CDR3 is 14 amino acids. V gave up 4 bases and J gave up 2 bases, with 12 bases separating them. Germline lookup yields CDR1 MGHDK and CDR2 SYGVNS. For the CDR3, the DNA is TGTGCCAGCAGTGGGTATCTAGAACCCTACGAGCAGTACTTC. Protein product: CASSGYLEPYEQYF.

The genes are TRBV30 and TRBJ1-2, with 7 positions matching TRBD1. V dropped 5 bases and J dropped 3; count of bases not matched to a gene: 6. Per germline, CDR1 GTSNPN and CDR2 SVGIG (reference sequence). CDR3 size: 13 residues. The CDR3: CAWRQGRDYGYTF. CDR3 nucleotides: TGTGCCTGGCGACAGGGACGGGACTATGGCTACACCTTC.

V and J are TRBV14 and TRBJ2-1, with TRBD2 matching over 10 bases. This CDR3 spans 16 amino acids. The trim removed 0 bases at V and 6 bases at J, leaving 5 bases unmatched. In germline, CDR1 is SGHDN, CDR2 FVKESK. CDR3 in amino acids: CASSQEGSGRANEQFF. CDR3 bases: TGTGCCAGCAGCCAAGAGGGCAGCGGGAGGGCCAATGAGCAGTTCTTC.

The sample holds one count of this clone. This chain connects TRBV4-2 to TRBJ2-1, with 11 positions matching TRBD2. Germline CDR1 reads LGHNA; CDR2 reads YNFKEQ. Trimming removed 5 bases from V and 2 bases from J; junction bases left unmatched: 8. This CDR3 has 17 amino acids. CDR3 in amino acids: CASSYGTSGATYNEQFF. The DNA for the CDR3 is TGTGCCAGCAGCTACGGGACTAGCGGTGCTACCTACAATGAGCAGTTCTTC.

The V and J genes are TRBV11-3 and TRBJ2-3; 10 bases are shared with TRBD2. The CDR3 totals 16 residues. Per the germline V gene, CDR1 is SGHNT and CDR2 is YENEEA. The V and J ends lost 5 bases and 3 bases, in that order; junction bases with no gene match: 8. CDR3 amino acids: CASSLPLTSGTDTQYF. The CDR3 DNA reads TGTGCCAGCAGCCTCCCCTTGACTAGCGGGACAGATACGCAGTATTTT.

The chain joins TRBV28 to TRBJ2-5, with a weak D call TRBD2 (6 bases). The germline CDR1 and CDR2 sequences are MDHEN and SYDVKM. The CDR3 totals 13 residues. The ends were cut back, 4 bases at V and 4 bases at J, with 10 bases in the middle. Here the CDR3 DNA reads TGTGCCAGCAGTTCCGGGGGACGAGAGACCCAGTACTTC. Its translation is CASSSGGRETQYF.

The genes are TRBV18 and TRBJ1-4; 8 nucleotides match TRBD1. CDR1 KGHSH and CDR2 LQKENI come from the germline V gene. This CDR3 comprises 16 residues. The junction had 6 bases not matched to a gene; V was cut back by 3 bases and J by 3 bases. CDR3 region: CASSPRPTGANEKLFF. The CDR3, as DNA: TGTGCCAGCTCACCCCGCCCGACAGGGGCTAATGAAAAACTGTTTTTT. The full variable domain, rest sourced from reference TRBV18 and TRBJ1-4, is NAGVMQNPRHLVRRRGQEARLRCSPMKGHSHVYWYRQLPEEGLKFMVYLQKENIIDESGMPKERFSAEFPKEGPSILRIQQVVRGDSAAYFCASSPRPTGANEKLFFGSGTQLSVL.

J is TRBJ2-7 and V is TRBV11-3; 9 bases map to TRBD2. Germline V CDR1 and CDR2: SGHNT, YENEEA. Trimming took 5 bases from V and 2 from J; bases not matched to a gene: 10. The CDR3 is made up of 16 amino acids. The CDR3 DNA is TGTGCCAGCAGCCCAACACACGCGGGAGGGACCTACGAGCAGTACTTC. This translates into CASSPTHAGGTYEQYF.

The V and J genes are TRBV7-9 and TRBJ1-4; D is unclear. V lost 5 bases and J 0 bases, leaving 13 bases between the germline ends. This CDR3 contains 16 residues. Germline CDR1 is SEHNR and CDR2 is FQNEAQ (reference sequence). The CDR3, as DNA: TGTGCCAGCAGCCGATTGATCCAGGCAACTAATGAAAAACTGTTTTTT. Amino acid sequence: CASSRLIQATNEKLFF.

As regards this clone: At the DNA level, this CDR3 is encoded by other sequences in the same sample as well. The chain employs TRBV9 and TRBJ1-6, with D possibly being TRBD1 (6 bases). Trimming shortened V by 0 bases and J by 13 bases, and 14 bases separated the two germline ends. This CDR3 spans 14 amino acids. Germline CDR1 reads SGDLS; CDR2 reads YYNGEE. The CDR3: CASSVEGGGSPLHF. CDR3 DNA sequence: TGTGCCAGCAGCGTAGAGGGGGGAGGGTCCCCCCTCCACTTT.

This clone was recorded once. V gene TRBV19 combines with J gene TRBJ1-2, with TRBD1 matching over 10 bases. CDR3 size: 15 residues. In germline, CDR1 is LNHDA, CDR2 SQIVND (reference sequence). Trimming cost V 3 bases and J 10 bases; bases outside gene matches: 11. CDR3 protein: CASSISMGQGTYYTF. The CDR3 DNA reads as TGTGCCAGTAGTATCTCGATGGGACAGGGGACGTACTACACCTTC. The full variable domain, in which reference TRBV19 and TRBJ1-2 provide the parts outside the CDR3, is DGGITQSPKYLFRKEGQNVTLSCEQNLNHDAMYWYRQDPGQGLRLIYYSQIVNDFQKGDIAEGYSVSREKKESFPLTVTSAQKNPTAFYLCASSISMGQGTYYTFGSGTRLTVV.

The rearrangement joins TRBV18 to TRBJ2-1; TRBD1 agrees at 7 bases. The CDR3 length is 14 residues. CDR1 and CDR2 from the germline V gene are KGHSH and LQKENI. Trimming removed 6 bases from V and 4 bases from J; junction bases left unmatched: 6. The CDR3 bases are TGTGCCAGCTCGACGGACAGGCTATACAATGAGCAGTTCTTC. This gives the protein CASSTDRLYNEQFF.

The chain combines TRBV19 with TRBJ2-5, with 7 bases aligning to TRBD1. With V trimmed by 10 bases and J by 4 bases, 12 bases remained unmatched. CDR3 length: 14 amino acids. Germline V gene sequence: CDR1 LNHDA, CDR2 SQIVND (reference sequence). CDR3 coding DNA: TGTGCCACCAAGGACAGGTGGAGGACAGAGACCCAGTACTTC. Protein sequence: CATKDRWRTETQYF.

V usage is TRBV2 and J usage is TRBJ1-5; D uncertain. V lost 2 bases to trimming and J lost 2 bases, with 4 bases between them. Germline V gene data show CDR1 as SNHLY and CDR2 as FYNNEI. The CDR3 is 13 amino acids. DNA of the CDR3: TGTGCCAGCAGTGAACAGGGCAATCAGCCCCAGCATTTT. Translation gives CASSEQGNQPQHF.

A word on this clone: At the DNA level, this CDR3 is encoded by other sequences in the same sample as well. The chain joins TRBV30 to TRBJ1-6, with 8 bases identical to TRBD1. V was clipped by 0 bases and J by 7 bases; unmatched bases: 5. The CDR3 runs to 15 residues. From germline, CDR1 is GTSNPN and CDR2 SVGIG (reference sequence). The DNA for the CDR3 is TGTGCCTGGAGTGTACTGGACAGGGCCAATTCACCCCTCCACTTT. It translates to CAWSVLDRANSPLHF.